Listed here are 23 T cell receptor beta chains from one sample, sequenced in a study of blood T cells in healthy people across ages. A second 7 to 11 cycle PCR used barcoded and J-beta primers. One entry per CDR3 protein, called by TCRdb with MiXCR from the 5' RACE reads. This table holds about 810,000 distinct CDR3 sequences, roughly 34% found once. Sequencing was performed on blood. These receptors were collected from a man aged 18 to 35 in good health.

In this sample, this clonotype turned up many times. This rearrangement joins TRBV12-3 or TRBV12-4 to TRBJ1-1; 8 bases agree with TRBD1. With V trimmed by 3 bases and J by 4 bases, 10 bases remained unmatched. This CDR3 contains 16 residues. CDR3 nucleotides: TGTGCCAGCAGTTTTTATCAGGGGGCGAGGGGCACTGAAGCTTTCTTT. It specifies CASSFYQGARGTEAFF.

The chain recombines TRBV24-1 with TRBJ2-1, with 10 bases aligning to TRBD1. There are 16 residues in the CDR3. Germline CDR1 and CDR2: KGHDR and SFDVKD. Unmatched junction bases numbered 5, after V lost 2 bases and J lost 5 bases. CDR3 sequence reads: CATSDWGQGSHNEQFF. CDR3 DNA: TGTGCCACCAGTGATTGGGGACAGGGGAGCCACAATGAGCAGTTCTTC.

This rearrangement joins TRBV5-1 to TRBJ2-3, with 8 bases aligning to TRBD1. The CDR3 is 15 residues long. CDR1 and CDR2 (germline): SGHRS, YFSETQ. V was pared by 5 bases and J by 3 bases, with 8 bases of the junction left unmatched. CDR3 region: CASRGDRGFTDTQYF. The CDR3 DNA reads TGCGCCAGCAGGGGCGACAGGGGATTTACAGATACGCAGTATTTT.

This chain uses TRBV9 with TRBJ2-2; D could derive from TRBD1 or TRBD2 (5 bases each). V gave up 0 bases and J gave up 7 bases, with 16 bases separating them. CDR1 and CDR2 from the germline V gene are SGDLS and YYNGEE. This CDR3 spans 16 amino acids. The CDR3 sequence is CASSVDPGGRGGELFF. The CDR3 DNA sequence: TGTGCCAGCAGCGTAGATCCTGGGGGACGGGGCGGGGAGCTGTTTTTT.

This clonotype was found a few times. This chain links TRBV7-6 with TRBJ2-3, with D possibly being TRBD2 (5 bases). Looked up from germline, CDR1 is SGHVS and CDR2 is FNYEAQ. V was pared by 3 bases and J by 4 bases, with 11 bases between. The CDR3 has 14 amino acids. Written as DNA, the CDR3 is TGTGCCAGCAGCTTGAGAGGGCCGTCAGATACGCAGTATTTT. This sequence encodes CASSLRGPSDTQYF.

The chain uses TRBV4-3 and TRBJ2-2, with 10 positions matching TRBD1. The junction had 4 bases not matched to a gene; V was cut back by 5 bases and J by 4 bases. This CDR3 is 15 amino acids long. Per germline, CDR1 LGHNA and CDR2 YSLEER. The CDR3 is CASSTRQGATGELFF. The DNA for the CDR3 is TGCGCCAGCAGCACACGACAGGGGGCCACCGGGGAGCTGTTTTTT.

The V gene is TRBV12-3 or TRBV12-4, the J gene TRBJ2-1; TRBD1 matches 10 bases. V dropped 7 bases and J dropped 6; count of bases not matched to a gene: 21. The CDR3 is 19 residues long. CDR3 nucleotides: TGTGCCAGCACGCAATGGGGGACAGGGGTGTTTTACGGTGGCAATGAGCAGTTCTTC. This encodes CASTQWGTGVFYGGNEQFF.

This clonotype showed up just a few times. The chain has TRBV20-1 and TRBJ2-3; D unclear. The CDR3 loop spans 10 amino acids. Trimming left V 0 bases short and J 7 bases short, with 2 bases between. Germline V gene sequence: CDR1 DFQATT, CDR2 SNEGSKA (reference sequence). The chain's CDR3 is CSARDNTQYF. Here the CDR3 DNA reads TGCAGTGCTAGAGATAATACGCAGTATTTT.

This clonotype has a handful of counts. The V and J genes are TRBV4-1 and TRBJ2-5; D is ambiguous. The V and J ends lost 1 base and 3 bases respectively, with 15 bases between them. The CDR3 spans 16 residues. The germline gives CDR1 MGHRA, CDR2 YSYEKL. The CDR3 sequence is CASSQARPSWKETQYF. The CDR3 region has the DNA TGCGCCAGCAGCCAAGCCCGGCCCAGCTGGAAAGAGACCCAGTACTTC.

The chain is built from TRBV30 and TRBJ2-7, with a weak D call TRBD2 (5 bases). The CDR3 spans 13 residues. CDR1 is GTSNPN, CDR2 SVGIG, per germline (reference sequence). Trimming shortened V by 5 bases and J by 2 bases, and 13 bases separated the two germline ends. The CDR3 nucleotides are TGTGCCTGGGTCCCCAGAGGGACCTACGAGCAGTACTTC. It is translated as CAWVPRGTYEQYF.

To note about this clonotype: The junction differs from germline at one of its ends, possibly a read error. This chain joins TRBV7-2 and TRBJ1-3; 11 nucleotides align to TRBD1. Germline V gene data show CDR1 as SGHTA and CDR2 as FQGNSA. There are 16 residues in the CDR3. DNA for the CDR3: TGTGCCAGCGGCTTGGTGGGACAGGGGGCTGGAAACACCATATATTTT. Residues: CASGLVGQGAGNTIYF.

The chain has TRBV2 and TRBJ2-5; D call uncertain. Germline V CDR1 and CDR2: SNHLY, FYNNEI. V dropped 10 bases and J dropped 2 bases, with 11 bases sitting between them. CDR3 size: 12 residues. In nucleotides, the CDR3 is TGTGCCACGTCCAGGCGGCAAGAGACCCAGTACTTC. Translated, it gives CATSRRQETQYF.

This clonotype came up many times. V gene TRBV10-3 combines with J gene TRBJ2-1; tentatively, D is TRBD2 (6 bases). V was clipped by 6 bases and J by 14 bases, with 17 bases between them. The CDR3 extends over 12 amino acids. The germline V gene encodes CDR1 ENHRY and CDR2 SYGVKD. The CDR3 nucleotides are TGTGCCATCAGCGGGACTCGGACGGACGAGTTCTTC. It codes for CAISGTRTDEFF.

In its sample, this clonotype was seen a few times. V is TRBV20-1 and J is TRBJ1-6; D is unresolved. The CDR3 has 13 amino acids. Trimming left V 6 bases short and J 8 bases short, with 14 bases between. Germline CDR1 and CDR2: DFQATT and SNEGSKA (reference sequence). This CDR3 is CSARTVGDSPLHF. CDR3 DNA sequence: TGCAGTGCCAGGACGGTGGGAGATTCACCCCTCCACTTT.

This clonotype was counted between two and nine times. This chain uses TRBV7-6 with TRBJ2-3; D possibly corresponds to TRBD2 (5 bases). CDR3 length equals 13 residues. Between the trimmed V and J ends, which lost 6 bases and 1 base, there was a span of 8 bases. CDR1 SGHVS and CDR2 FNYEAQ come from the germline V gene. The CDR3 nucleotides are TGTGCCAGCAGGCGAGCGGGCACAGATACGCAGTATTTT. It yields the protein CASRRAGTDTQYF.

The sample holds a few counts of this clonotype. The CDR3 is CASSPRGDRTYEQYF. CDR3 in DNA: TGTGCCAGCAGTCCCCGGGGGGACAGGACCTACGAGCAGTACTTC. The chain couples TRBV12-3 or TRBV12-4 to TRBJ2-7, with D possibly being TRBD1 (8 bases). The CDR3 contains 15 residues. With 5 bases removed from V and 2 bases from J, the gap between germline ends came to 16 bases.

CDR3 nucleotide sequence: TGCGCCAGCAGCCAATACCCAGAAGTAGTCTACACCTTC. Residues: CASSQYPEVVYTF. The chain employs TRBV4-1 and TRBJ1-2; D unresolved. Germline V gives CDR1 MGHRA, CDR2 YSYEKL. The CDR3 consists of 13 residues. V lost 2 bases and J 10 bases, leaving 14 bases between the germline ends.

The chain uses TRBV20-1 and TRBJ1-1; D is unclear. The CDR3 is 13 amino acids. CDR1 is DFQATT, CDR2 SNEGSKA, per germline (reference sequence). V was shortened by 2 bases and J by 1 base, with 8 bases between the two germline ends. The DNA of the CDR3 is TGCAGTGCTAGAAAGGTTAGGAACACTGAAGCTTTCTTT. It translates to CSARKVRNTEAFF.

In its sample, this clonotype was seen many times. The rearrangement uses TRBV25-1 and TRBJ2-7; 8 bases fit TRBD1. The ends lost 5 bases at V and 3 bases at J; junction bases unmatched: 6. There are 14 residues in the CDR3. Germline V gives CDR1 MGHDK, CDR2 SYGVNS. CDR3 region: CASSRAGGLYEQYF. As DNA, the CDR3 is TGTGCCAGCAGTCGGGCAGGGGGCCTCTACGAGCAGTACTTC.

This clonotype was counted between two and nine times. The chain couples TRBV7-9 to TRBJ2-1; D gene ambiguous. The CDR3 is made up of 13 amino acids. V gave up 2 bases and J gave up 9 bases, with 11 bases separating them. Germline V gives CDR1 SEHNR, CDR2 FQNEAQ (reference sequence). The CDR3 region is CASSLKRDGEQFF. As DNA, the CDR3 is TGTGCCAGCAGCTTAAAACGTGACGGTGAGCAGTTCTTC.

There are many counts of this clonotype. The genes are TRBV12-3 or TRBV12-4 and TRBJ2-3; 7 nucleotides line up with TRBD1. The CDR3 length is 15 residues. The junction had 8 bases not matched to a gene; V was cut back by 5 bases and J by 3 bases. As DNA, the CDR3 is TGTGCCAGCAGTCCGCCGACAGGGTTGACAGATACGCAGTATTTT. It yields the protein CASSPPTGLTDTQYF.

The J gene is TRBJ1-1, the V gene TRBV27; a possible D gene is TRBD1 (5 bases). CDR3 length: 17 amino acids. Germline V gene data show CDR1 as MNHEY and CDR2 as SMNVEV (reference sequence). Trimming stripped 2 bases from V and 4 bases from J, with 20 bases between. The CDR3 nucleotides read TGTGCCAGCAGTTTAGAATGGTCGGCAGGGTCGGGCACTGAAGCTTTCTTT. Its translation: CASSLEWSAGSGTEAFF.

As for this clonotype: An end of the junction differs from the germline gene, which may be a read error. In nucleotides, the CDR3 is TGTGCCAGCAGCCCCCATAAGGGTCTCTCTGGGAACACCATATATTTT. Translated, it gives CASSPHKGLSGNTIYF. The J gene is TRBJ1-3, the V gene TRBV5-4; D uncertain. Germline V lookup: CDR1 SGHNT, CDR2 YYREEE (reference sequence). The CDR3 loop spans 16 amino acids.